This T cell receptor (beta chain) was sequenced during a study of blood T cell repertoires in COVID-19. Study overall: Acute and convalescent COVID-19 samples came from the United States, Italy and Spain.

Germline CDR1 is SNHLY and CDR2 is FYNNEI. This CDR3 is 14 amino acids long. V gave up 6 bases and J gave up 2 bases; unmatched junction bases: 5. Profiling relied on immunoSEQ multiplex PCR, and the TCRdb table lists in-frame clones only, not all of them. The sample shows around 76,000 clones, roughly 83% of them seen only once. Patients from Seattle were sampled longitudinally, starting during active infection. The gene calls are TRBV2 and TRBJ1-2, with TRBD1 matching 8 bases. Input material: peripheral blood. This sequence originates from a man in his thirties or forties with COVID-19, enrolled during active disease. This CDR3 is CASSGDRTNYGYTF. In DNA, the CDR3 is TGTGCCAGCAGCGGGGACAGGACCAACTATGGCTACACCTTC.